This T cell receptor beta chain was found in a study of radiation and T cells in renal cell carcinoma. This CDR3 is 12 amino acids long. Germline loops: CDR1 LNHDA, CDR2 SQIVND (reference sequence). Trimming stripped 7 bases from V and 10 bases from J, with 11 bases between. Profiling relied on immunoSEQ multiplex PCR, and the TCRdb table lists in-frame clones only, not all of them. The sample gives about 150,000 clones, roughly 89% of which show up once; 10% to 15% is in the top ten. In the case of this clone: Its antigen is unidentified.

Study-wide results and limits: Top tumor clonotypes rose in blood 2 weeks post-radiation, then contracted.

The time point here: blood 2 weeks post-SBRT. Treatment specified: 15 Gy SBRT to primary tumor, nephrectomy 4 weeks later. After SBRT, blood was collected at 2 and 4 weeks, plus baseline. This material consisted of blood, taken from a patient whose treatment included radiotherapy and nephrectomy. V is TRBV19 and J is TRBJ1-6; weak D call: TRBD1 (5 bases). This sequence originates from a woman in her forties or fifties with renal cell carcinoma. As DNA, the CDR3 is TGTGCCAGTAAATCCGGGGGATCACCCCTCCACTTT. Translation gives CASKSGGSPLHF.